The rows below give T cell receptor beta chains drawn from one sample of a study of T cells in Graves' hyperthyroidism and ophthalmopathy. MiXCR was run by TCRdb on the multiplex PCR reads, yielding one entry per CDR3 protein. This table has 530,000 or so distinct CDR3 sequences, around 45% appearing once. The sample comprised peripheral blood or thyroid tissue (not recorded which). The receptor source for this set is a woman under 30 with Graves' hyperthyroidism. CDR3s include the opening cysteine and the closing phenylalanine or tryptophan. The D gene is left open where the match is weak. Clone size is stated in some rows and not others, as once, few, many or a class when expanded.

j_call d_call v_call clone_size cdr3_nt cdr3_aa
TRBJ1-4 . TRBV10-3 many TGTGCCATCAGTGAGGTGGACTCGATGGCCCGGAGGGAAAAACTGTTTTTT CAISEVDSMARREKLFF
TRBJ1-2 . TRBV2 many TGTGCCAGCAGTGATTCGACAGCTTATGGCTACACCTTC CASSDSTAYGYTF
TRBJ1-4 . TRBV7-9 many TGTGCCAGCAGCTTAGGCCCCGTGGGAAAACTGTTTTTT CASSLGPVGKLFF
TRBJ1-2 . TRBV20-1 . TGCAGTGCTATTCGAGACAATGCTGGTGGCTACACCTTC CSAIRDNAGGYTF
TRBJ2-7 TRBD2 TRBV18 few TGTGCCAGCTCACAAGGCCCGGGGGGGGAGCAGTACTTC CASSQGPGGEQYF
TRBJ1-3 . TRBV13 many TGTGCCAGCAACGAGGGGGGATCTGGAAACACCATATATTTT CASNEGGSGNTIYF
TRBJ2-2 TRBD2 TRBV27 . TGTGCCATCGTTAGCGGGGCCGGGGAGCTGTTTTTT CAIVSGAGELFF
TRBJ2-7 . TRBV10-3 few TGTGCCAGCAGTTTTAATCTGGGGTCCTACGAGCAGTACTTC CASSFNLGSYEQYF
TRBJ1-2 . TRBV27 many TGTGCCAGCAGTTTGGACTCCAAATATGGCTACACCTTC CASSLDSKYGYTF
TRBJ2-7 TRBD2 TRBV7-9 . TGTGCCAGCAGCTCGCTACTAGCGGGAGAGGAGTGGTTC CASSSLLAGEEWF
TRBJ2-3 . TRBV14 few TGTGCCAGCAGCCAAGTGGCGGGCACAGATACGCAGTATTTT CASSQVAGTDTQYF
TRBJ2-5 . TRBV24-1 many TGTGCCACCAGTGGGATAATGGGGCAGACCCAGTACTTC CATSGIMGQTQYF
TRBJ1-3 TRBD1 TRBV11-1 . TGTGCCAGCAGCGACACCGGGACAGGGGGCGATAAGACTGGAAACACCATATATTTT CASSDTGTGGDKTGNTIYF
TRBJ1-1 TRBD1 TRBV5-1 many TGCGCCAGCAGCTTGACCTTGACAGGGCGCACTGAAGCTTTCTTT CASSLTLTGRTEAFF
TRBJ2-7 TRBD1 TRBV12-3/TRBV12-4 . TGTGCCAGCAGTCCGGGACAGGGGGGTTCCAGAGAGCAGTACTTC CASSPGQGGSREQYF
TRBJ1-1 . TRBV9 many TGTGCCAGCAGCGTTAACCCGGGTAACACTGAAGCTTTCTTT CASSVNPGNTEAFF
TRBJ2-7 . TRBV7-6 . TGTGCCAGCAGCAGGGGGGCGAATGGCGAGCAGTACTTC CASSRGANGEQYF
TRBJ2-1 TRBD2 TRBV20-1 . TGCAGTGCCTCCCCCCCACTAAGCGGGACCTATGAGCAGTTCTTC CSASPPLSGTYEQFF
TRBJ2-7 TRBD2 TRBV2 . TGTGCCAGCAGTCAACGGGCGGGAGGGCCTACTTACGAGCAGTACTTC CASSQRAGGPTYEQYF
TRBJ1-5 . TRBV20-1 many TGCAGTGCTTCGGGGCCGATGACTCGCAATCAGCCCCAGCATTTT CSASGPMTRNQPQHF
TRBJ2-3 . TRBV7-6 . TGTGCCAGCAGCCTCTCTCCCAGCGTTGGAGATACGCAGTATTTT CASSLSPSVGDTQYF
TRBJ2-7 TRBD2 TRBV15 many TGTGCCACCAGCGTAGGACTAGCCAGCTCCTACGAGCAGTACTTC CATSVGLASSYEQYF
TRBJ2-5 . TRBV14 . TGTGCCACCACCGATGAGGACAGCCGAGAGACCCAGTACTTC CATTDEDSRETQYF
TRBJ2-7 TRBD1 TRBV7-9 . TGTGCCAGCAGCTCGTTGGCCCGGGACAGGAACTACGAGCAGTACTTC CASSSLARDRNYEQYF
TRBJ1-4 . TRBV12-3/TRBV12-4 . TGTGCCAGCAGTTCCCTGCGGACTGGGGACGAAAAACTGTTTTTT CASSSLRTGDEKLFF
TRBJ1-2 . TRBV10-3 . TGTGCCATCAGGAGACAAGGATATGGCTACACCTTC CAIRRQGYGYTF
TRBJ2-2 . TRBV27 . TGTGCCAGCAGTTCACAGGGTTTTACCGGGGAGCTGTTTTTT CASSSQGFTGELFF
TRBJ1-1 . TRBV14 many TGTGCCAGCAGCCAAGACTTAGGCAGGGGCTCTGAAGCTTTCTTT CASSQDLGRGSEAFF
TRBJ2-7 . TRBV14 many TGTGCCAGCAGCCAGACAGACAGTAAGCAGTACTTC CASSQTDSKQYF
TRBJ2-7 . TRBV10-2 . TGCGCCACCGGGGTAGCGGCCTACGAGCAGTACTTC CATGVAAYEQYF
TRBJ2-1 . TRBV10-3 many TGTGCCATCAGTTCCGCGCAGGGGGGAACGGACAATGAGCAGTTCTTC CAISSAQGGTDNEQFF
TRBJ2-7 . TRBV6-2/TRBV6-3 many TGTGCCAGCACCCACGACAGGTACGAGCAGTACTTC CASTHDRYEQYF
TRBJ1-5 . TRBV4-1 . TGCGCCAGCAGCCAAGGAGTTCGGCAGGACCAGCATTTT CASSQGVRQDQHF
TRBJ1-1 . TRBV7-9 . TGTGCCAGCAGCTTAGCCGGGACTAGCACTGAAGCTTTCTTT CASSLAGTSTEAFF
TRBJ2-7 . TRBV29-1 . TGCAGCGTTGATTTCAGCGGCGAGCAGTACTTC CSVDFSGEQYF
TRBJ2-7 TRBD2 TRBV7-3 . TGTGCCGGCAGCCTAGGGGCTAGCGGCTCCTACGAGCAGTACTTC CAGSLGASGSYEQYF
TRBJ1-1 . TRBV20-1 many TGCAGTGCTAGTCTCGTTACGTCGGGGCCTAGGATGAACACTGAAGCTTTCTTT CSASLVTSGPRMNTEAFF
TRBJ1-2 TRBD1 TRBV10-3 . TGTGCCAGCACAGGGGTCTTCGGTTATGGCTACACCTTC CASTGVFGYGYTF
TRBJ1-1 TRBD1 TRBV29-1 once TGCAGCCATAGGACAGGGGACACTGAAGCTTTCTTT CSHRTGDTEAFF
TRBJ2-2 TRBD2 TRBV7-3 many TGTGCCAGCAGCTTAACTGGCTCTGGGACTAGCGGGAGGTCCGGGGAGCTGTTTTTT CASSLTGSGTSGRSGELFF
TRBJ2-7 TRBD1 TRBV18 many TGTGCCAGCTCAGGGTGGACAGGGAGCTACGAGCAGTACTTC CASSGWTGSYEQYF
TRBJ2-7 TRBD1 TRBV10-3 . TGTGCCATCAGTGACCGAGACAGGGGGGACGAGCAGTACTTC CAISDRDRGDEQYF
TRBJ2-7 TRBD2 TRBV7-6 . TGTGCCAGCAGCTTAGGGGGGGGACTAGCCTACGAGCAGTACTTC CASSLGGGLAYEQYF
TRBJ2-3 TRBD2 TRBV7-3 few TGTGCCAGCAGCTCTCGTGGACTAGCGGGGCGCACAGATACGCAGTATTTT CASSSRGLAGRTDTQYF
TRBJ2-7 . TRBV5-1 many TGCGCCAGCAGCCCCGACTGGAGTTACGAGCAGTACTTC CASSPDWSYEQYF
TRBJ2-5 TRBD2 TRBV24-1 many TGTGCCACCAGTGATCCTCCGGGACTAGCGGGAGTGGAGACCCAGTACTTC CATSDPPGLAGVETQYF
TRBJ1-3 TRBD1 TRBV19 many TGTGCCAGTAGTATAGCAGGGGGCGAGGACACCATATATTTT CASSIAGGEDTIYF
TRBJ1-2 . TRBV6-5 . TGTGCCAACAGAGGCTACACCTTC CANRGYTF
TRBJ2-6 TRBD1 TRBV9 many TGTGCCAGCAGCGTAGGTCGGGACAGGGTAGGACTTGGGGCCAACGTCCTGACTTTC CASSVGRDRVGLGANVLTF
TRBJ1-5 TRBD1 TRBV2 few TGTGCCAGCCGAGGGACAGCTTATAGCAATCAGCCCCAGCATTTT CASRGTAYSNQPQHF
TRBJ2-2 TRBD2 TRBV7-9 . TGTGCCAGCAGCAATGGACTAGCGGGTTACAATGAGCAGTTTTTT CASSNGLAGYNEQFF
TRBJ1-2 . TRBV7-9 . TGTGCCAGCAGCCCTGACCCCGGGGGGGGCTACACCTTC CASSPDPGGGYTF
TRBJ2-2 TRBD2 TRBV7-3 many TGTGCCAGCAGCCACGAGACTAGCGGAACGAACACCGGGGAGCTGTTTTTT CASSHETSGTNTGELFF
TRBJ2-5 TRBD2 TRBV20-1 many TGCAGTGCTAGAGAAGACCTAGCGGGAGGGTCTTGGGAGACCCAGTACTTC CSAREDLAGGSWETQYF
TRBJ2-1 . TRBV2 . TGTGCCAGCAGGGACTTCCGCAATGAGCAGTTCTTC CASRDFRNEQFF
TRBJ2-7 TRBD2 TRBV5-6 many TGTGCCAGCAGCTTGGCTAGCGGGAGGGGGGTAAGTGACGAGCAGTACTTC CASSLASGRGVSDEQYF
TRBJ1-2 . TRBV24-1 many TGTGCCACCAGTGACCCGGGACGCATCTATGGCTACACCTTC CATSDPGRIYGYTF
TRBJ1-5 . TRBV2 . TGTGCCACCCTGGGACAGCCCCAGCATTTT CATLGQPQHF
TRBJ1-5 . TRBV24-1 many TGTGCCACCAGTGGCCAGGGCAGTCAGCCCCAGCATTTT CATSGQGSQPQHF
TRBJ1-4 . TRBV5-1 many TGCGCCAGCAGCTTAAGCCCTCACGAGGCTGATGAAAAACTGTTTTTT CASSLSPHEADEKLFF